This T cell receptor (beta chain) was captured by sequencing in a study of OX40 agonist ivuxolimab in advanced cancers. Overall study: Every 2 weeks, ivuxolimab was infused into the patients intravenously at between 0.01 and 10 mg/kg.

CDR3 size: 12 residues. The germline V and J ends were trimmed by 2 bases and 7 bases, with 7 bases remaining between them. CDR1 SGHRS and CDR2 YFSETQ come from the germline V gene. Regarding this clone: The antigen remains unidentified.

The assay was immunoSEQ multiplex PCR, and TCRdb's table has in-frame clones only and misses some. The table shows about 45,000 clones, with 85% to 95% occurring only once. Findings and limits, study-wide: Among the nonresponders, some also had low normalized T-cell clonal expansion. The study observed clonal expansion of CD4+ and CD8+ blood T cells by week 6 at 0.1 to 3.0 mg/kg. The 0.1-3.0 mg/kg partial responders had among the lowest clonal expansion.

Sequenced material: CD4+ or CD8+ T cells sorted from blood, taken in a trial of the OX40 agonist ivuxolimab. The chain couples TRBV5-1 to TRBJ2-1; D not resolved. The receptor was isolated from an adult with an advanced solid tumor such as melanoma, head and neck, liver or kidney cancer. The CDR3 DNA reads as TGCGCCAGCAGCTTAGACCGGAATGAGCAGTTCTTC. Protein: CASSLDRNEQFF.